These 7 T cell receptor beta chains originate from one sample sequenced in a study of cytomegalovirus exposure and HLA in healthy donors. PCR involved 60 Vbeta and 13 Jbeta primers. Using immunoSEQ multiplex PCR, the repertoire was profiled, and TCRdb retains in-frame clones only, with some absent. The sample yields 75,000 to 100,000 clones, around 72% seen once. Sample: PBMCs. The receptor set was obtained from a man aged 40-49 years in good health and CMV-seronegative.

The rearrangement uses TRBV5-1 and TRBJ2-3; D may be TRBD2 (6 bases). CDR3 length equals 15 residues. Trimming removed 4 bases at V and 5 bases at J, with 17 bases between. Per the germline V gene, CDR1 is SGHRS and CDR2 is YFSETQ. CDR3 protein: CASSDPGTGGDTQYF. DNA for the CDR3: TGCGCCAGCAGCGACCCCGGGACCGGGGGAGATACGCAGTATTTT.

The rearrangement uses TRBV4-3 and TRBJ2-2; D call uncertain. The V and J ends lost 1 base and 3 bases respectively, with 6 bases between them. Germline-derived CDR1 and CDR2 are LGHNA and YSLEER. The CDR3 is 14 amino acids. For the CDR3, the DNA is TGCGCCAGCAGCCAAGCCAGCGACACCGGGGAGCTGTTTTTT. It codes for CASSQASDTGELFF.

This chain joins TRBV6-1 and TRBJ2-7; tentative D call: TRBD2 (5 bases). CDR3 length: 17 residues. Germline V lookup: CDR1 MNHNS, CDR2 SASEGT. V was clipped by 1 base and J by 7 bases, with 23 bases between them. As DNA, the CDR3 is TGTGCCAGCAGTGAAGGAGGGCTTTGGCAGGCCGTTCAAGAGCAGTACTTC. As protein: CASSEGGLWQAVQEQYF.

This sequence joins TRBV5-1 and TRBJ2-5, with D perhaps TRBD2 (6 bases). Germline lookup yields CDR1 SGHRS and CDR2 YFSETQ. Trimming took 4 bases from V and 5 from J, leaving 15 bases between them. The CDR3 consists of 14 residues. The CDR3 is CASSGGEIRETQYF. Written as DNA, the CDR3 is TGCGCCAGCAGCGGCGGGGAAATCCGGGAGACCCAGTACTTC.

The CDR3 DNA sequence: TGTGCCAGCTCGCCCGGGACAGAGCCCTACGAGCAGTACTTC. Translated: CASSPGTEPYEQYF. The chain is built from TRBV18 and TRBJ2-7; 7 bases line up with TRBD1. Trimming cost V 6 bases and J 2 bases; bases outside gene matches: 7. Germline V CDR1 and CDR2: KGHSH, LQKENI. The CDR3 sequence is 14 residues long.

V is TRBV5-1 and J is TRBJ2-3, with D hard to call. There are 12 residues in the CDR3. CDR1 is SGHRS, CDR2 YFSETQ, per germline. The V gene lost 4 bases and the J gene lost 6 bases, with 9 bases spanning the gap. CDR3 DNA sequence: TGCGCCAGCAGCACGAACTTGGATACGCAGTATTTT. Protein: CASSTNLDTQYF.

The chain uses TRBV4-3 and TRBJ1-6; TRBD1 might be the D (6 bases). V shed 0 bases and J shed 10 bases, with 13 bases lying between them. In germline, CDR1 is LGHNA, CDR2 YSLEER. The CDR3 is 15 amino acids. This chain's CDR3 is CASSQDEGEGSPLHF. DNA of the CDR3: TGCGCCAGCAGCCAAGATGAGGGGGAAGGCTCACCCCTCCACTTT.